One and the same sample provided the 13 T cell receptor beta chains below, sequenced in a study of cytomegalovirus exposure and HLA in healthy donors. Both 60 Vbeta primers and 13 Jbeta primers went into the PCR. Some clones are missing from TCRdb's copy, which holds only in-frame ones; the method was immunoSEQ multiplex PCR. The sample has 200,000 to 250,000 clones, over 65% seen once. Specimen: PBMCs. These receptors all come from a woman aged 25 to 39 in good health and CMV-seronegative.

The V and J genes are TRBV6-5 and TRBJ1-2; 8 positions agree with TRBD1. The CDR3 runs 13 residues. V shed 5 bases and J 8 bases; nucleotides not matched to a gene: 7. Germline values: CDR1 MNHEY, CDR2 SVGAGI. The CDR3 DNA reads TGTGCCAGCAGTGCAGGGGGCATTTGGGGCTACACCTTC. The encoded protein is CASSAGGIWGYTF.

This clone was detected once. This chain uses TRBV27 with TRBJ2-1; the D is unclear. Deletions cut 5 bases from V and 6 bases from J, with 11 bases between. The CDR3 consists of 13 residues. Germline loops: CDR1 MNHEY, CDR2 SMNVEV (reference sequence). The CDR3 is CASSPYPGNEQFF. As DNA, the CDR3 is TGTGCCAGCAGTCCCTACCCGGGCAATGAGCAGTTCTTC.

This chain links TRBV5-4 with TRBJ2-3; 10 bases match TRBD2. This CDR3 has 16 residues. With V trimmed by 2 bases and J by 2 bases, 5 bases remained unmatched. In germline, CDR1 is SGHNT, CDR2 YYREEE (reference sequence). CDR3 in amino acids: CASSLRTSGTTDTQYF. In DNA form, the CDR3 reads TGTGCCAGCAGCTTACGGACTAGCGGTACCACAGATACGCAGTATTTT.

This clone was picked up a small number of times. The chain joins TRBV27 to TRBJ2-1; D unresolved. Trimming left V 5 bases short and J 4 bases short, with 3 bases between. This CDR3 is 11 amino acids long. Germline CDR1 MNHEY, CDR2 SMNVEV (reference sequence). As DNA, the CDR3 is TGTGCCAGCAGTCTATACAATGAGCAGTTCTTC. Translation: CASSLYNEQFF.

The gene calls are TRBV2 and TRBJ2-7; D is uncertain. Germline CDR1 reads SNHLY; CDR2 reads FYNNEI. CDR3 length equals 12 residues. Trimming pared 11 bases from V and 5 bases from J, leaving 16 bases between. CDR3 sequence: CAAHPLGHEQYF. The CDR3 nucleotides are TGTGCCGCACACCCTCTAGGCCACGAGCAGTACTTC. The complete variable domain, with remaining parts taken from reference TRBV2 and TRBJ2-7, reads EPEVTQTPSHQVTQMGQEVILRCVPISNHLYFYWYRQILGQKVEFLVSFYNNEISEKSEIFDDQFSVERPDGSNFTLKIRSTKLEDSAMYFCAAHPLGHEQYFGPGTRLTVT.

CDR3 coding DNA: TGTGCCAGCTCACCGGGGCGATACACAGATACGCAGTATTTT. Protein: CASSPGRYTDTQYF. The chain uses TRBV18 and TRBJ2-3; maybe TRBD1 (5 bases). Germline values: CDR1 KGHSH, CDR2 LQKENI. This CDR3 comprises 14 residues. The ends were cut back, 3 bases at V and 2 bases at J, with 9 bases in the middle.

This clone was found once. The chain combines TRBV7-3 with TRBJ2-1, with D tentatively TRBD2 (5 bases). CDR3 length: 17 residues. Per germline, CDR1 SGHTA and CDR2 FQGTGA. V dropped 4 bases and J dropped 2 bases, with 18 bases sitting between them. This chain's CDR3 is CASSSKVVGRAYNEQFF. Here the CDR3 DNA reads TGTGCCAGCAGCTCAAAAGTAGTAGGGCGGGCCTACAATGAGCAGTTCTTC.

This clone was found once. The chain carries TRBV27 and TRBJ1-1; D is unresolved. The length of the CDR3 is 17 residues. Deletions cut 0 bases from V and 10 bases from J, with 24 bases between. Per the germline V gene, CDR1 is MNHEY and CDR2 is SMNVEV (reference sequence). The CDR3 DNA reads TGTGCCAGCAGTTTATCAGAGGGTACGGCGATGTTTGGGTTAGCTTTCTTT. Amino acids: CASSLSEGTAMFGLAFF.

The chain uses TRBV5-1 and TRBJ1-6; perhaps TRBD1 as D (5 bases). V lost 0 bases to trimming and J lost 10 bases, with 11 bases between them. Per germline, CDR1 SGHRS and CDR2 YFSETQ. This CDR3 spans 14 amino acids. CDR3 residues: CASSLDPGRSPLHF. CDR3 DNA: TGCGCCAGCAGCTTGGACCCAGGGCGATCACCCCTCCACTTT.

The chain carries TRBV23-1 and TRBJ2-7, with D tentatively TRBD2 (6 bases). TRBV23-1 is an ORF, with its function uncertain. V was clipped by 0 bases and J by 3 bases, with 12 bases between them. The CDR3 runs to 15 residues. The CDR3 protein is CASSQSTGDFYEQYF. CDR3 sequence (DNA): TGCGCCAGCAGTCAATCCACGGGGGATTTCTACGAGCAGTACTTC.

The chain carries TRBV28 and TRBJ2-7; TRBD1 matches 7 bases. V trimming: 3 bases; J trimming: 4 bases; junction bases outside the gene matches: 15. Germline V CDR1 and CDR2: MDHEN, SYDVKM. The CDR3 is made up of 17 amino acids. The CDR3 reads CASSFSTDRISVYEQYF. CDR3 nucleotides: TGTGCCAGCAGTTTTTCGACGGACAGGATATCCGTATACGAGCAGTACTTC.

This sequence joins TRBV5-1 and TRBJ2-1, with D maybe TRBD2 (6 bases). The germline V gene has CDR1 SGHRS and CDR2 YFSETQ. V dropped 4 bases and J dropped 0 bases, with 11 bases sitting between them. CDR3 size: 15 residues. The CDR3: CASSLRDFSYNEQFF. The CDR3 nucleotides read TGCGCCAGCAGCCTCCGGGACTTCTCCTACAATGAGCAGTTCTTC.

The CDR3 DNA reads as TGCGCCAGCAGCGAGGGGACTAGCGGGGGGAGGTCGCAGTATTTT. It is translated as CASSEGTSGGRSQYF. The chain combines TRBV4-1 with TRBJ2-3; 15 positions agree with TRBD2. The CDR3 is 15 residues long. V gave up 5 bases and J gave up 10 bases; unmatched junction bases: 7. Germline values: CDR1 MGHRA, CDR2 YSYEKL.